A selection of T cell receptor beta chains follows, all from one sample in a study of blood T cells in healthy people across ages. MiXCR, applied by TCRdb to the 5' RACE reads, yields one record per CDR3 protein. The table shows fewer than 2,000,000 distinct CDR3 sequences, with 30% to 35% occurring only once. Sequencing used blood. The source of these receptors is a woman aged 30 to 39 in good health. The CDR3 runs from the conserved cysteine through the conserved F or W. The D gene is left open where the match is weak. Clone size is not always given. Where it is, it says once, few, many or a class for expanded clones.

length	V	size	D	J	CDR3	DNA
18	TRBV5-1	few	TRBD2	TRBJ2-3	CASSFRGLTSGRTDTQYF	TGCGCCAGCAGTTTCCGAGGACTGACTAGCGGGAGAACAGATACGCAGTATTTT
15	TRBV20-1	once	-	TRBJ2-2	CSARSGQTNTGELFF	TGCAGTGCTAGGTCTGGACAGACGAACACCGGGGAGCTGTTTTTT
14	TRBV5-5	-	-	TRBJ2-7	CASSLGGLVGEQYF	TGTGCCAGCAGCTTGGGGGGACTGGTCGGCGAGCAGTACTTC
13	TRBV29-1	many	-	TRBJ2-7	CSVEVGVTYEQYF	TGCAGCGTTGAAGTTGGGGTAACCTACGAGCAGTACTTC
15	TRBV4-1	-	-	TRBJ1-6	CASSQGLGYNSPLHF	TGCGCCAGCAGCCAAGGATTAGGGTATAATTCACCCCTCCACTTT
14	TRBV5-1	many	TRBD1	TRBJ2-5	CASSPEGQGLTQYF	TGCGCCAGCAGCCCGGAGGGACAGGGGTTGACCCAGTACTTC
17	TRBV3-1	few	TRBD2	TRBJ2-3	CASSQEGAGGPADTQYF	TGCGCCAGCAGCCAAGAAGGGGCGGGAGGGCCGGCAGATACGCAGTATTTT
15	TRBV11-2	few	-	TRBJ1-6	CASSPLRGTNSPLHF	TGTGCCAGCAGCCCTCTCAGGGGAACTAATTCACCCCTCCACTTT
18	TRBV6-2/TRBV6-3	-	-	TRBJ2-2	CASSYRQGRRLDTGELFF	TGTGCCAGCAGTTACCGCCAAGGACGACGGCTGGACACCGGGGAGCTGTTTTTT
15	TRBV7-3	-	TRBD2	TRBJ2-3	CASSLTGGSADTQYF	TGTGCCAGCAGCTTAACGGGGGGGTCGGCAGATACGCAGTATTTT
14	TRBV5-1	-	-	TRBJ2-5	CASSLSQGLSEQYF	TGCGCCAGCAGCTTGTCACAGGGTTTGAGTGAGCAGTACTTC
15	TRBV20-1	-	TRBD2	TRBJ2-7	CSAEPSGEKSYEQYF	TGCAGTGCAGAACCGAGCGGGGAAAAATCCTACGAGCAGTACTTC
15	TRBV6-5	-	-	TRBJ2-4	CASRPQGEGENIQYF	TGTGCCAGCAGGCCCCAGGGGGAGGGGGAGAACATTCAGTACTTC
13	TRBV13	few	-	TRBJ2-4	CASSPPRGNIQYF	TGTGCCAGCAGCCCCCCCCGCGGAAACATTCAGTACTTC
16	TRBV2	-	-	TRBJ2-6	CASSDTPQRGANVLTF	TGTGCCAGCAGTGATACTCCTCAAAGGGGGGCCAACGTCCTGACTTTC
14	TRBV28	-	-	TRBJ1-1	CASGEGGENTEAFF	TGTGCCAGCGGAGAAGGGGGGGAGAACACTGAAGCTTTCTTT
14	TRBV29-1	few	TRBD1	TRBJ1-2	CSVEPRQGRYGYTF	TGCAGCGTTGAACCTCGACAGGGGCGGTATGGCTACACCTTC
13	TRBV2	-	-	TRBJ2-2	CASSDINTGELFF	TGTGCCAGCAGTGATATAAACACCGGGGAGCTGTTTTTT
13	TRBV12-3/TRBV12-4	many	-	TRBJ2-7	CASSFGQWNEQYF	TGTGCCAGCAGTTTCGGCCAATGGAACGAGCAGTACTTC
15	TRBV10-3	few	-	TRBJ1-4	CAISESLGQSEKLFF	TGTGCCATCAGTGAGTCGCTGGGGCAGAGTGAAAAACTGTTTTTT
14	TRBV5-1	few	-	TRBJ2-5	CASSLSGMGETQYF	TGCGCCAGCAGCTTGTCAGGGATGGGAGAGACCCAGTACTTC
15	TRBV20-1	few	-	TRBJ1-4	CSARDSWGTNEKLFF	TGCAGTGCAAGGGACTCCTGGGGCACTAATGAAAAACTGTTTTTT
15	TRBV7-6	few	-	TRBJ2-3	CASSLVLSGWDTQYF	TGTGCCAGCAGCTTAGTTCTTTCGGGGTGGGATACGCAGTATTTT
16	TRBV7-8	-	-	TRBJ2-7	CASSLASSDFSYVQYF	TGTGCCAGCAGCTTAGCGAGTTCGGACTTTTCCTACGTGCAGTACTTC
16	TRBV9	-	-	TRBJ2-5	CTSSVADTGRQETQYF	TGTACCAGCAGCGTAGCAGACACGGGCCGACAAGAGACCCAGTACTTC
16	TRBV4-1	-	-	TRBJ1-2	CASSHLRGRTNYGYTF	TGCGCCAGCAGCCACTTAAGGGGCAGGACTAACTATGGCTACACCTTC
13	TRBV20-1	-	TRBD1	TRBJ2-1	CSPQGSQYNEQFF	TGCAGTCCACAGGGGTCCCAATACAATGAGCAGTTCTTC
16	TRBV7-3	-	TRBD2	TRBJ2-3	CASSSGTSDRTDTQYF	TGTGCCAGCAGTTCCGGGACTAGCGACCGCACAGATACGCAGTATTTT
16	TRBV7-2	-	TRBD2	TRBJ2-3	CASSSQGGRTIDTQDF	TGTGCCAGCAGTTCCCAAGGCGGGAGGACCATAGATACGCAGGATTTT
15	TRBV25-1	few	-	TRBJ1-2	CASSARTRPYDGYTF	TGTGCCAGCAGTGCCCGGACCCGACCCTACGATGGCTACACCTTC
14	TRBV12-3/TRBV12-4	-	-	TRBJ1-1	CASSLESANTEAFF	TGTGCCAGCAGTTTAGAGTCAGCCAACACTGAAGCTTTCTTT
14	TRBV5-4	few	-	TRBJ2-3	CASSLPKNTDTQYF	TGTGCCAGCAGCCTCCCCAAAAACACAGATACGCAGTATTTT
12	TRBV29-1	few	TRBD2	TRBJ2-3	CRAGGPGDTQYF	TGCAGAGCGGGAGGGCCGGGAGATACGCAGTATTTT
16	TRBV9	many	TRBD2	TRBJ2-1	CASSVAPASGGGEQFF	TGTGCCAGCAGCGTAGCTCCCGCTAGCGGGGGGGGTGAGCAGTTCTTC
15	TRBV7-9	few	TRBD2	TRBJ2-1	CASSSERERGNEQFF	TGTGCCAGCAGCTCCGAGCGGGAGAGGGGCAATGAGCAGTTCTTC
16	TRBV12-3/TRBV12-4	-	-	TRBJ1-5	CASTTRDGSEGQPQHF	TGTGCCAGCACCACTCGGGACGGGAGCGAGGGCCAGCCCCAGCATTTT